The T cell receptor beta chain under discussion was sequenced for a study of blood T cell repertoires in COVID-19. Background on the study: The study drew acute and convalescent COVID-19 samples from the United States, Italy and Spain. The cDNA or gDNA used as material had been derived from T cells, B-cell-depleted T cells, or PBMCs.

Deletions cut 0 bases from V and 6 bases from J, with 23 bases between. Germline lookup yields CDR1 SGHVS and CDR2 FQNEAQ. The CDR3 is 18 residues long. Under the authors' procedure: Reference gene primer amplification gave nucleated cell count estimates. Some clones are missing from TCRdb's copy, which holds only in-frame ones; the method was immunoSEQ multiplex PCR. D and trimming come from the DNA, and the V and J calls and clone size come from that table. The table shows approximately 97,000 clones, with around four fifths occurring only once. This receptor was obtained from a human donor in a cohort sampled during active COVID-19. Source material: peripheral blood. The genes are TRBV7-8 and TRBJ1-2, with D tentatively TRBD1 (6 bases). The CDR3 here is CASSLARGPGRAGDGYTF. CDR3 DNA sequence: TGTGCCAGCAGCTTAGCGCGAGGACCAGGGCGGGCAGGGGATGGCTACACCTTC.